The T cell receptor (beta chain) described here comes from a study of cytomegalovirus exposure and HLA in healthy donors. From the 120-subject validation cohort, which was separate from the approximately 700-subject first cohort, the donors were drawn. A note on this clone: No antigen is known for it.

Broader study findings: According to the study, 160 or so TCR beta chains were cytomegalovirus-associated. Most TCR sequences were uncommon, yet certain public TCRs appeared in many donors.

Sequencing was performed with immunoSEQ multiplex PCR; in TCRdb, only in-frame clones are kept and a portion is missing. Of approximately 140,000 clones in the sample, roughly nine tenths are singletons; the top ten hold 2.9%. Germline CDR1 and CDR2: MNHEY and SMNVEV (reference sequence). J was trimmed by 1 base and V by 5 bases; bases with no gene match: 11. This CDR3 comprises 16 residues. The clonotype was recovered from a man aged 18 to 30 in good health and CMV-seronegative. Sequenced material: PBMCs. The V and J genes are TRBV27 and TRBJ2-7, with TRBD1 matching over 7 bases. The CDR3 DNA is TGTGCCAGCAGTAGAAGCACAGGGGACGTATCCTACGAGCAGTACTTC. Protein: CASSRSTGDVSYEQYF.